This TCR beta chain was recorded in a study of T cell responses to AZD1222 COVID-19 vaccine. Study results and caveats: Compared with day 0, the breadth and depth of the Spike-specific TCR repertoire rose significantly after two doses of AZD1222. No repertoire was sampled before or during the peak T cell response, only after it. Females made up more of the donors, who were largely white British, and clonal diversity may have come out too low. Reportedly, close to half of spike-specific TCRs are directed against unmutated variant regions.

Comment on this clone: Its specificity is not known.

TCRdb's table, derived via immunoSEQ multiplex PCR, lists solely in-frame clones and lacks some. The repertoire consists of approximately 89,000 clones, with nearly 90% occurring once and the leading ten covering roughly 2.8%. Trimming left V 5 bases short and J 5 bases short, with 10 bases between. The CDR3 is made up of 13 amino acids. Germline V CDR1 and CDR2: LNHDA, SQIVND (reference sequence). The chain joins TRBV19 to TRBJ2-1; D is perhaps TRBD2 (6 bases). The sequencing here drew on peripheral blood, taken on day 0 of AZD1222 vaccination. This TCR derives from an adult in good health. CDR3 sequence: CASSRRRDNEQFF. The CDR3 DNA reads as TGTGCCAGTAGTCGACGGAGGGACAATGAGCAGTTCTTC.